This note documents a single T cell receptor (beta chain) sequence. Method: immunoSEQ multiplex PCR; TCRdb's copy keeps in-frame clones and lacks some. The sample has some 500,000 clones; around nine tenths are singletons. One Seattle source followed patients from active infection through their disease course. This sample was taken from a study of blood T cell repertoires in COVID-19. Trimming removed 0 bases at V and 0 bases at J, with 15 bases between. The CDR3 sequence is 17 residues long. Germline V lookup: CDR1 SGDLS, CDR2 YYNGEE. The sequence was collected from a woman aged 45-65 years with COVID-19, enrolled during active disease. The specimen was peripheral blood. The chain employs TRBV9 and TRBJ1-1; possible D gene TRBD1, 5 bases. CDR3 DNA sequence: TGTGCCAGCAGCGTAGAGGGGTATGAGGCCTTGAACACTGAAGCTTTCTTT. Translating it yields CASSVEGYEALNTEAFF.